These 17 T cell receptor beta chains were all obtained from the same sample, sequenced in a study of blood T cells in healthy people across ages. Next came a second PCR, run for 7 to 11 cycles, which used a sample-barcoded 5' primer along with a J-beta primer mix. MiXCR was run by TCRdb on the 5' RACE reads, yielding one entry per CDR3 protein. The data hold around 800,000 distinct CDR3 sequences, with roughly 46% observed a single time. Material: blood. The receptors originated from a man aged 80 or over in good health.

The chain uses TRBV5-1 and TRBJ2-1; 10 positions match TRBD1. CDR1 and CDR2 from the germline V gene are SGHRS and YFSETQ. After removal of 4 bases from V and 12 bases from J, the junction contained 16 bases not matched to a gene. The length of the CDR3 is 16 residues. The CDR3 sequence is CASSQGQGREFVGQFF. CDR3 bases: TGCGCCAGCAGCCAGGGACAGGGGAGAGAATTTGTTGGGCAGTTCTTC.

This clonotype was seen only once. The V gene is TRBV20-1, the J gene TRBJ2-7, with 7 bases aligning to TRBD1. CDR1 DFQATT and CDR2 SNEGSKA come from the germline V gene (reference sequence). The CDR3 covers 14 residues. CDR3 amino acids: CSASDRRNSYEQYF. The CDR3 DNA is TGCAGCGCATCGGACAGGAGAAATTCCTACGAGCAGTACTTC.

Concerning this clonotype itself: Possible read error: a much larger clone is one base away. The chain combines TRBV5-1 with TRBJ2-1; no clear D gene. Per the germline V gene, CDR1 is SGHRS and CDR2 is YFSETQ. The CDR3 is 16 residues long. V was trimmed by 2 bases and J by 3 bases, leaving 15 bases between them. The CDR3 DNA reads as TGCGCCAGCAGCTTTAGGGTGCCCGACCGCTACAATGAGCAGTTCTTC. Translating gives CASSFRVPDRYNEQFF.

This chain links TRBV7-3 with TRBJ2-2, with TRBD2 matching over 8 bases. CDR1 and CDR2 (germline): SGHTA, FQGTGA. Trimming cost V 4 bases and J 5 bases; bases outside gene matches: 6. CDR3 length equals 15 residues. CDR3 amino acids: CASSYSGEGTGELFF. The CDR3 DNA is TGTGCCAGCAGCTATAGCGGGGAGGGAACCGGGGAGCTGTTTTTT.

This clonotype was found a few times. The rearrangement uses TRBV12-3 or TRBV12-4 and TRBJ2-1; D is undetermined. V lost 7 bases and J lost 8, with 12 bases in between. The length of the CDR3 is 12 residues. CDR3 loop: CASTPGLDEQFF. The CDR3 DNA is TGTGCCAGCACCCCTGGGCTGGATGAGCAGTTCTTC.

The chain combines TRBV30 with TRBJ1-2, with 10 positions matching TRBD1. V gave up 4 bases and J gave up 7 bases; unmatched junction bases: 9. The CDR3 runs to 14 residues. Per the germline V gene, CDR1 is GTSNPN and CDR2 is SVGIG (reference sequence). CDR3 residues: CAWTETGGAGGYTF. The CDR3 nucleotides read TGTGCCTGGACCGAGACAGGGGGCGCCGGTGGCTACACCTTC.

This chain uses TRBV7-2 with TRBJ2-1, with 8 bases lining up with TRBD2. The V gene end was trimmed by 1 base and the J gene end by 4 bases; junction bases not matched to a gene: 9. Per germline, CDR1 SGHTA and CDR2 FQGNSA. CDR3 length equals 17 residues. The CDR3 sequence is CASSLVYGGGPYNEQFF. CDR3 coding DNA: TGTGCCAGCAGCTTAGTATACGGCGGGGGGCCTTACAATGAGCAGTTCTTC.

This chain links TRBV30 with TRBJ2-1, with 7 bases matching TRBD2. J lost 4 bases, V lost 5 bases, and 8 bases had no gene match. CDR3 size: 14 residues. CDR1 GTSNPN and CDR2 SVGIG come from the germline V gene (reference sequence). The CDR3 region has the DNA TGTGCCTGGTTAGCGGGTAGTACTTACAATGAGCAGTTCTTC. Its translation is CAWLAGSTYNEQFF.

The chain employs TRBV5-1 and TRBJ2-3; 12 positions agree with TRBD2. CDR3 length: 19 residues. Germline V gene sequence: CDR1 SGHRS, CDR2 YFSETQ. V lost 4 bases to trimming and J lost 1 base; unmatched junction nucleotides: 13. CDR3 bases: TGCGCCAGCAGCACTCGAACGGCTAGCGGGAGGGCTGGCACAGATACGCAGTATTTT. Its translation: CASSTRTASGRAGTDTQYF. The entire variable domain, with the rest obtained from reference TRBV5-1 and TRBJ2-3, is as follows: KAGVTQTPRYLIKTRGQQVTLSCSPISGHRSVSWYQQTPGQGLQFLFEYFSETQRNKGNFPGRFSGRQFSNSRSEMNVSTLELGDSALYLCASSTRTASGRAGTDTQYFGPGTRLTVL.

As concerns this clonotype: A much larger clone lies one base from this, so it may be a read error. The V gene is TRBV7-2, the J gene TRBJ1-2; D gene ambiguous. The CDR3 has 12 amino acids. Germline-derived CDR1 and CDR2 are SGHTA and FQGNSA. This chain's CDR3 is CVSSLAGRGYTF. The CDR3, as DNA: TGTGTCAGCAGCTTAGCAGGTCGTGGCTACACCTTC.

V usage is TRBV5-1 and J usage is TRBJ2-1, with unresolved D. CDR3 length: 13 residues. Germline CDR1 and CDR2: SGHRS and YFSETQ. Trimming took 3 bases from V and 10 from J, leaving 14 bases between them. The CDR3 protein is CASSYTVTYEQFF. The CDR3 region has the DNA TGCGCCAGCAGCTATACAGTAACCTACGAGCAGTTCTTC. The full variable domain, its missing parts supplied by reference TRBV5-1 and TRBJ2-1, is KAGVTQTPRYLIKTRGQQVTLSCSPISGHRSVSWYQQTPGQGLQFLFEYFSETQRNKGNFPGRFSGRQFSNSRSEMNVSTLELGDSALYLCASSYTVTYEQFFGPGTRLTVL.

This clonotype was picked up a small number of times. An end of the junction differs from the germline gene, which may be a read error. The rearrangement uses TRBV7-8 and TRBJ2-1, with TRBD2 matching 11 bases. The CDR3 covers 15 residues. Germline lookup yields CDR1 SGHVS and CDR2 FQNEAQ. CDR3 DNA sequence: TGTGCCAGCAGCGTAGCGGGAGGGCCCTCGAGGGAGCAGTTCTTC. It encodes CASSVAGGPSREQFF.

This clonotype has more than one count but fewer than ten. The CDR3 spells CSANGRVGTSNQPQHF. CDR3 sequence (DNA): TGCAGTGCTAACGGCAGGGTCGGAACCAGCAATCAGCCCCAGCATTTT. The rearrangement joins TRBV20-1 to TRBJ1-5; D might be TRBD1 (5 bases). V lost 4 bases, J lost 1 base, and 17 bases lay in between. This CDR3 contains 16 residues. From germline, CDR1 is DFQATT and CDR2 SNEGSKA (reference sequence).

The chain is built from TRBV5-1 and TRBJ2-7; TRBD1 might be the D (7 bases). V was pared by 0 bases and J by 2 bases, with 15 bases between. Per germline, CDR1 SGHRS and CDR2 YFSETQ. This CDR3 has 16 amino acids. The chain's CDR3 is CASSLDVGRGAYEQYF. CDR3 in DNA: TGCGCCAGCAGCTTGGACGTGGGCAGGGGGGCCTACGAGCAGTACTTC.

V gene TRBV29-1 combines with J gene TRBJ2-6; D not resolved. Germline values: CDR1 SQVTM, CDR2 ANQGSEA. V was pared by 6 bases and J by 0 bases, with 3 bases between. This CDR3 is 12 amino acids long. This CDR3 is CSVFSGANVLTF. The CDR3 DNA sequence: TGCAGCGTCTTCTCTGGGGCCAACGTCCTGACTTTC.

This clonotype was recorded many times. The chain has TRBV12-3 or TRBV12-4 and TRBJ1-6; D may be TRBD1 (6 bases). This CDR3 comprises 15 residues. Trimming stripped 4 bases from V and 9 bases from J, with 16 bases between. The CDR3 DNA is TGTGCCAGCAGTTATCAGGGGAAAGGGGCTTCACCCCTCCACTTT. Translation: CASSYQGKGASPLHF.

The chain couples TRBV10-3 to TRBJ2-7; TRBD2 might be the D (6 bases). Between the trimmed V and J ends, which lost 4 bases and 3 bases, there was a span of 7 bases. Germline assignment: CDR1 ENHRY and CDR2 SYGVKD. This CDR3 is built from 12 residues. The CDR3 nucleotides read TGTGCCATCAGTGGGGGGGACTACGAGCAGTACTTC. As protein: CAISGGDYEQYF.